This entry concerns a single T cell receptor beta chain. The antigen is not known. These data are taken from a study of cytomegalovirus exposure and HLA in healthy donors. Study-wide results and caveats: There were some V segments, including TRBV6-2 and TRBV6-3, excluded as indistinguishable. The authors reported that TCR beta sequences could predict HLA-A and HLA-B alleles. These predictions were accurate for most subjects in the first cohort. Among TCR beta chains, those listed as cytomegalovirus-associated numbered over 150. Later, an analysis showed that TCR beta chains associated with HLA were more clonally expanded than others that were equally common.

CDR1 and CDR2 from the germline V gene are SEHNR and FQNEAQ (reference sequence). The CDR3 covers 16 residues. With V trimmed by 8 bases and J by 4 bases, 14 bases remained unmatched. In the PCR, 60 Vbeta and 13 Jbeta primers were used. The repertoire was sequenced with immunoSEQ multiplex PCR; TCRdb's copy has only in-frame clones and lacks some. The sample records roughly 100,000 clones, around 65% being singletons. The receptor was derived from a woman aged 45-65 years in good health and CMV-seronegative. The specimen was PBMCs. J is TRBJ2-3 and V is TRBV7-9; TRBD2 aligns across 8 bases. As DNA, the CDR3 is TGTGCCAGCCCCAGTAGGAGCGGGAGTGCTGCAGATACGCAGTATTTT. Translation: CASPSRSGSAADTQYF.